This TCR beta chain originates from a study of blood T cell repertoires in COVID-19. Study in general: T cells, B-cell-depleted T cells, or PBMCs provided the cDNA or gDNA that served as material.

Trimming took 2 bases from V and 4 from J; bases not matched to a gene: 4. Germline CDR1 reads MNHEY; CDR2 reads SMNVEV (reference sequence). This CDR3 is built from 16 residues. Assay: immunoSEQ multiplex PCR; the TCRdb copy retains only in-frame clones and omits some. The repertoire has about 260,000 clones, about 91% of them found once; the top ten carry about 2.5%. The sequencing sample was made of peripheral blood. V and J are TRBV27 and TRBJ2-2; TRBD2 matches 10 bases. This TCR was sampled from a person aged 18 to 29 with COVID-19, enrolled during active disease. In DNA form, the CDR3 reads TGTGCCAGCAGTTTAGCGGCTAGCGGGAGCACCGGGGAGCTGTTTTTT. Translation: CASSLAASGSTGELFF.